This T cell receptor beta chain is from a study of T cell changes during pregnancy in multiple sclerosis. Trimming cost V 4 bases and J 3 bases, with 13 bases left between them. The CDR3 loop spans 14 amino acids. Germline V gives CDR1 MGHRA, CDR2 YSYEKL. Profiling relied on immunoSEQ multiplex PCR, and the TCRdb table lists in-frame clones only, not all of them. The sample lists about 44,000 clones; 85% to 95% were seen once. This TCR came from a female donor with multiple sclerosis, enrolled in a pregnancy study. The chain is built from TRBV4-1 and TRBJ2-7; the D gene is possibly TRBD1 (6 bases). Material: peripheral blood. DNA for the CDR3: TGCGCCAGCAGCCCAACAGGGAGTGACTACGAGCAGTACTTC. Amino acid sequence: CASSPTGSDYEQYF.